In this sample, the clone carrying this TCR beta chain turned up a few times. Its specificity is not known. This sample stems from a study of T-cell reconstitution after alpha-beta-depleted transplantation in children. Points from the study as a whole: Newly produced T cells mostly provided counts and TCRbeta diversity after one year, as hyperexpanded clones declined. As was reported, about two months after transplant, alpha-beta T cells came from several hundred expanded graft clones. Where some patients showed high TCRbeta diversity at day 60, it came from recipient T cells and thymic progenitors that had survived.

The CDR3 is made up of 14 amino acids. The V gene end was trimmed by 1 base and the J gene end by 10 bases; junction bases not matched to a gene: 4. Germline values: CDR1 SNHLY, CDR2 FYNNEI. TCRbeta library construction was performed incorporating unique molecular identifiers. TCRdb analysed the PCR reads with MiXCR anew, one entry per CDR3 protein. The top ten hold 40% to 65% of the sample, which has approximately 79,000 distinct CDR3 sequences, around 18% seen once. This chain links TRBV2 with TRBJ2-1, with 10 bases fitting TRBD2. This sequence was found in a male patient under 10 years old who had a stem cell transplant for acute lymphoblastic leukemia, so the T cells may come from the graft donor. Material: PBMCs, mostly from graft donor cells, obtained 360 days after TCRalphabeta/CD19-depleted stem cell transplant. The CDR3 DNA reads TGTGCCAGCAGTGAAGTTGGAGCGGGAGGGGAGCAGTTCTTC. This translates into CASSEVGAGGEQFF. The full variable domain, with the rest looked up from reference TRBV2 and TRBJ2-1, is EPEVTQTPSHQVTQMGQEVILRCVPISNHLYFYWYRQILGQKVEFLVSFYNNEISEKSEIFDDQFSVERPDGSNFTLKIRSTKLEDSAMYFCASSEVGAGGEQFFGPGTRLTVL.